The clone carrying this TCR beta chain was observed a few times. Germline CDR1 reads MGHRA; CDR2 reads YSYEKL. The V gene end was trimmed by 4 bases and the J gene end by 6 bases; junction bases not matched to a gene: 2. There are 12 residues in the CDR3. Recruits, aged roughly 18 to 95 years, lived in 20 to 30 US areas. Recovered participants had two consecutive negative NP/OP PCR tests, healthcare professional clearance, or symptom resolution. The data originate from a study of blood T cell repertoires in COVID-19. The wider study: Samples taken during acute and convalescent COVID-19 were collected in the United States, Italy and Spain.

The repertoire was sequenced with immunoSEQ multiplex PCR; TCRdb's copy has only in-frame clones and lacks some. The sample has some 400,000 clones, about 90% seen once. The material sequenced was PBMCs or T cells enriched from blood (not recorded which). The V call is TRBV4-1, the J call TRBJ1-1; 7 bases map to TRBD1. The source is a man aged 30 to 45 who had recovered from COVID-19. CDR3 region: CASSRGTAEAFF. CDR3 DNA: TGCGCCAGCAGCCGAGGGACAGCTGAAGCTTTCTTT.